The rows below give T cell receptor beta chains drawn from one sample of a study of T-cell reconstitution after alpha-beta-depleted transplantation in children. Each CDR3 protein is one row after TCRdb ran MiXCR on the PCR reads. The top ten hold roughly 24% of the sample, which has 110,000 or so distinct CDR3 sequences, approximately 6.9% seen once. Here the sequenced sample was PBMCs, mostly from graft donor cells, taken 360 days after TCRalphabeta/CD19-depleted stem cell transplant. These receptors were taken from a male patient aged 2-9 years who had a stem cell transplant for acute lymphoblastic leukemia, so the T cells may come from the graft donor. CDR3s include the opening cysteine and the closing phenylalanine or tryptophan. The order of the fields is J gene, V gene, clone size, D gene, CDR3 DNA, CDR3 protein. The D gene is left open where the match is weak. Size tells how often a clone was seen (once, few, many) or the class of an expanded clone, and some rows leave it out.

TRBJ2-1 TRBV13 few NA TGTGCCAGCAGCTTAGGGGAATACAATGAGCAGTTCTTC CASSLGEYNEQFF
TRBJ2-3 TRBV6-6 many TRBD2 TGTGCCAGCAGCCTGAGACTAGCGGGGCAGTATTTT CASSLRLAGQYF
TRBJ2-2 TRBV5-1 few TRBD1 TGCGCCAGCAGCCGGGACAGTAACACCGGGGAGCTGTTTTTT CASSRDSNTGELFF
TRBJ2-7 TRBV7-9 few TRBD1 TGTGCCAGCGATTCAAACAGGGGGCACTACGAGCAGTACTTC CASDSNRGHYEQYF
TRBJ1-4 TRBV6-5 many TRBD1 TGTGCCAGCAGTTACCTCTACAGGGGTAGTGAAAAACTGTTTTTT CASSYLYRGSEKLFF
TRBJ1-6 TRBV20-1 NA NA TGCTGCGCTAGTGTCACCCTAGGCGCCTATAATTCACCCCTCCACTTT CCASVTLGAYNSPLHF
TRBJ2-7 TRBV27 many TRBD1 TGTGCCAGCGTCGGACAGGAGAAGCAGTACTTC CASVGQEKQYF
TRBJ2-1 TRBV5-1 many NA TGCGCCAGCAGCTTGGCCCGGTCGGACAATGAGCAGTTCTTC CASSLARSDNEQFF
TRBJ2-5 TRBV6-1 NA TRBD2 TGTGCCAGCAGCCCCGGGACTAGCGGCTCCGGGAGCACCCAGTACTTC CASSPGTSGSGSTQYF
TRBJ2-3 TRBV10-3 many NA TGTGCCATCAGTGAGGAGGCAGATACGCAGTATTTT CAISEEADTQYF
TRBJ2-5 TRBV15 NA NA TGTGCCACCAGCAGAGCCCGGGTAGTTTGGGCGACCCAGTACTTC CATSRARVVWATQYF
TRBJ1-6 TRBV3-1 NA TRBD1 TGTGCCAGCAGCCTCGGAGAGACAGGGTTTTCACCCCTCCACTTT CASSLGETGFSPLHF
TRBJ2-4 TRBV7-9 few TRBD1 TGTGCCAGCAGCCAGCGACAGGGGAAAAACATTCAGTACTTC CASSQRQGKNIQYF
TRBJ1-1 TRBV7-8 many NA TGTGCCAGCAGCTTAGGAAGGATGACCCTAACGCCTGAAGCTTTCTTT CASSLGRMTLTPEAFF
TRBJ2-1 TRBV12-3/TRBV12-4 many TRBD1 TGTGCCAGTTGGATAGGGCACAGGGGCCCCAGCTACAATGAGCAGTTCTTC CASWIGHRGPSYNEQFF
TRBJ2-3 TRBV6-5 many TRBD2 TGTGCCACCGGGGGGGGGAAATCATATACGCAGTATTTT CATGGGKSYTQYF
TRBJ2-3 TRBV12-3/TRBV12-4 NA TRBD2 TGTGCCAGCAGTACCCCCACTAGCGGGTATCCCCTGGCAGATACGCAGTATTTT CASSTPTSGYPLADTQYF
TRBJ2-3 TRBV10-3 many TRBD1 TGTGCCATCAGCTACGTGGGACAGGGGGCAACAGATACGCAGTATTTT CAISYVGQGATDTQYF
TRBJ2-1 TRBV5-1 many TRBD2 TGCGCCAGCAGCTTGTATAGCGGGAGTGGGAATGAGCAGTTCTTC CASSLYSGSGNEQFF
TRBJ2-3 TRBV7-9 many TRBD1 TGTGCCAGCAGCTTAGGGCGACAGGGGGGACCAGATACGCAGTATTTT CASSLGRQGGPDTQYF
TRBJ1-2 TRBV12-3/TRBV12-4 NA NA TGTGCCTTCAGTTCCACCGGGGCTTACTATGGCTACACCTTC CAFSSTGAYYGYTF
TRBJ2-2 TRBV12-3/TRBV12-4 many TRBD1 TGTGCCAGCAGCATCGGACAGGGAGGTACCGGGGAGCTGTTTTTT CASSIGQGGTGELFF
TRBJ2-7 TRBV5-6 many NA TGTGCCAGCAGCTTAGGACTAAGCTCCTACGAGCAGTACTTC CASSLGLSSYEQYF
TRBJ2-7 TRBV7-9 many NA TGTGCCAGCAGCTTACCGGGTAGGGACGAGCAGTACTTC CASSLPGRDEQYF
TRBJ2-6 TRBV2 few NA TGTGCCAGCAGTGGGGACTCAGATTCTGGGGCCAACGTCCTGACTTTC CASSGDSDSGANVLTF
TRBJ1-6 TRBV4-1 NA NA TGCGCCAGCAGCCGCACAGCCGGACGGGAAAATAATTCACCCCTCCACTTT CASSRTAGRENNSPLHF
TRBJ2-1 TRBV19 many NA TGTGCCAGTAGTATCGAGTCTCCGGATTTTGATGAGCAGTTCTTC CASSIESPDFDEQFF
TRBJ2-3 TRBV5-1 many TRBD2 TGCGCCAGCAGCCTACTAGCGGGAGAAGCAGATACGCAGTATTTT CASSLLAGEADTQYF
TRBJ1-1 TRBV12-3/TRBV12-4 many NA TGTGCCAGCAGTTTACAGGGACTTACTGAAGCTTTCTTT CASSLQGLTEAFF
TRBJ1-5 TRBV6-2/TRBV6-3 few NA TGTGCCAGCAACGGACCGAACAATCAGCCCCAGCATTTT CASNGPNNQPQHF
TRBJ2-7 TRBV7-2 many TRBD2 TGTGCCAGCAGTATGGGACTAGCGGGTTTCTACGAGCAGTACTTC CASSMGLAGFYEQYF
TRBJ2-1 TRBV4-3 NA TRBD2 TGCGCCAGCAGCTTACTAGCGGGGGGGTACGGTGAGCAGTTCTTC CASSLLAGGYGEQFF
TRBJ2-7 TRBV14 few NA TGTGCCAGCAGCCAAGATCACGGGGTGATCGAGCAGTACTTC CASSQDHGVIEQYF
TRBJ2-7 TRBV6-2/TRBV6-3 many NA TGTGCCAGCAGTTATAGTTTAGGGGATAACTACGAGCAGTACTTC CASSYSLGDNYEQYF
TRBJ2-7 TRBV11-2 many NA TGTGCCAGCAGCTGGTTAGCTCTGCACGAGCAGTACTTC CASSWLALHEQYF
TRBJ2-5 TRBV27 NA NA TGTGCCAGCGCGGGCCCCCACACCGGAGAGACCCAGTACTTC CASAGPHTGETQYF
TRBJ2-1 TRBV7-9 many NA TGTGCCAGCAGCTTAGAGAGGAAGGGGCTTGAGCAGTTCTTC CASSLERKGLEQFF
TRBJ2-3 TRBV6-5 NA TRBD1 TGTGCCAGCAGTTACTCGGGTGCCCCCGGGACAGGGTCAGCAGATACGCAGTATTTT CASSYSGAPGTGSADTQYF
TRBJ1-4 TRBV19 NA NA TGTGCCAGTAGTACCTTATACTACGCAACTAATGAAAAACTGTTTTTT CASSTLYYATNEKLFF
TRBJ2-5 TRBV9 NA TRBD1 TGTGCCAGCAGCGTAACCGGACGACAGGGAGCCCAGTACTTC CASSVTGRQGAQYF
TRBJ2-3 TRBV4-3 few TRBD2 TGCGCCAGCAGCCAAACTAGCGGGAGGGCCTCGGATACGCAGTATTTT CASSQTSGRASDTQYF
TRBJ1-1 TRBV15 many NA TGTGCCACCAGCAGAGGGGGGGAATTCGCTGAAGCTTTCTTT CATSRGGEFAEAFF
TRBJ1-1 TRBV12-3/TRBV12-4 many NA TGTGCCAGCAGTTTCACAGGGAACACTGAAGCTTTCTTT CASSFTGNTEAFF
TRBJ1-2 TRBV20-1 many TRBD1 TGCAGTGCTGGCAGGGGACAGGGGGGATCATTCCTACGCGGCTACACCTTC CSAGRGQGGSFLRGYTF
TRBJ2-3 TRBV29-1 many TRBD2 TGCAGCGTCAACCCGGGACTAGCGGGCACAGATACGCAGTATTTT CSVNPGLAGTDTQYF
TRBJ2-3 TRBV2 NA TRBD2 TGTGCCCTCAGTACCCCCACTAGCGGGTATCCCCTGGCAGATACGCAGTATTTT CALSTPTSGYPLADTQYF